A selection of T cell receptor beta chains follows, all from one sample in a study of blood T cell repertoires in COVID-19. Measured with immunoSEQ multiplex PCR; TCRdb has only the in-frame clones, and not every one. The top ten hold around a fifth of the sample, which has about 200,000 clones, approximately 90% seen once. Sequencing used peripheral blood. The receptor set was obtained from a man in his sixties with active or convalescent COVID-19. CDR3s include the opening cysteine and the closing phenylalanine or tryptophan. The listing skips clone size in some rows; elsewhere it reads once, few, many or a size class.

size: NA; V: TRBV6-5; CDR3: CASSTGLDSPLHF
size: many; V: TRBV2; CDR3: CASSEGGSGTYYEQYF
size: NA; V: TRBV5-4; CDR3: CASSPGGGEYEQYF
size: NA; V: TRBV4-2; CDR3: CASSPGGVSGYTF
size: NA; V: TRBV2; CDR3: CASSEAWGQPQHF
size: NA; V: TRBV7-2; CDR3: CASSLGLRTDTQYF
size: NA; V: TRBV7-9; CDR3: CASSRLAAGHAGELFF
size: few; V: TRBV7-8; CDR3: CAPGDSNTGELFF
size: NA; V: TRBV18; CDR3: CASSPVDTEAFF
size: NA; V: TRBV9; CDR3: CASSATGTTTTDTQYF
size: NA; V: TRBV4-2; CDR3: CASSQALAGGEQFF
size: NA; V: TRBV5-4; CDR3: CASSLRTSSTYNEQFF
size: NA; V: TRBV12-2; CDR3: CAGRGEAYNEQFF
size: NA; V: TRBV5-4; CDR3: CASRQDRGIYNEQFF
size: NA; V: TRBV5-4; CDR3: CASSLGGTSGVEQFF
size: NA; V: TRBV5-1; CDR3: CASRARTGIGETQYF
size: NA; V: TRBV10-1; CDR3: CASRRTSDGEQFF
size: NA; V: TRBV4-2; CDR3: CASSPGTSGTDTQYF
size: NA; V: TRBV19; CDR3: CASSINPQRVGSPLHF
size: NA; V: TRBV6-5; CDR3: CASSYGTSNSGNTIYF
size: NA; V: TRBV12-5; CDR3: CASGLPLGSRGTEAFF
size: NA; V: TRBV5-1; CDR3: CASSRDRGPETQYF
size: NA; V: TRBV18; CDR3: CASSPPATANYGYTF
size: NA; V: TRBV19; CDR3: CASSIGTGFGYTF
size: NA; V: TRBV9; CDR3: CASSVQQASTIYF
size: NA; V: TRBV19; CDR3: CASSIERSGTTAGNTIYF
size: NA; V: TRBV7-9; CDR3: CASSLGGTGSEQYF
size: NA; V: TRBV6-5; CDR3: CASSYSRFNYGYTF
size: NA; V: TRBV21-1; CDR3: CASSTEVAGLAGEQYF
size: NA; V: TRBV5-1; CDR3: CASSLEAAGSSYEQYF
size: NA; V: TRBV3-1/TRBV3-2; CDR3: CASSPRDSDYSGNTIYF
size: few; V: TRBV25-1; CDR3: CASSENKAGAGELFF
size: NA; V: TRBV12-5; CDR3: CASGLGFDREKTF
size: NA; V: TRBV10-3; CDR3: CAISDAGSYEQYF
size: few; V: TRBV4-2; CDR3: CASSPSNTEAFF
size: NA; V: TRBV25-1; CDR3: CASSEQQGGWTNEKLFF
size: few; V: TRBV14; CDR3: CASSQGSSTEAFF
size: NA; V: TRBV11-2; CDR3: CASSPGQQTFTDTQYF
size: NA; V: TRBV9; CDR3: CASSVGLAGETQYF
size: NA; V: TRBV9; CDR3: CASAREANTGELFF
size: NA; V: TRBV2; CDR3: CASNRGGANEQFF
size: NA; V: TRBV12-5; CDR3: CASGLGQDNSPLHF
size: NA; V: TRBV6-6; CDR3: CASSRASGGTDTQYF
size: NA; V: TRBV28; CDR3: CASSPPGQGTGNTIYF
size: NA; V: TRBV19; CDR3: CASSIQGKQETQYF
size: NA; V: TRBV15; CDR3: CATSSIQGHLEQPQHF
size: NA; V: TRBV5-1; CDR3: CASSLGGATNEKLFF
size: NA; V: TRBV10-3; CDR3: CAISGRGDTGELFF
size: NA; V: TRBV5-5; CDR3: CASSWTGDSNQPQHF
size: NA; V: TRBV6-5; CDR3: CASRGDRVTQPQHF